The 8 T cell receptor beta chains presented below share a single source sample, sequenced in a study of blood T cell repertoires in COVID-19. The method was immunoSEQ multiplex PCR; TCRdb's version includes in-frame clones alone and lacks a portion of them. The repertoire holds 300,000 to 450,000 clones, with around nine tenths as singletons. Sequences were obtained from peripheral blood. Source of these receptors: a woman aged 60-70 years with COVID-19, enrolled during active disease.

This chain links TRBV6-4 with TRBJ2-5; D perhaps matches TRBD2 (6 bases). With 9 bases removed from V and 4 bases from J, the gap between germline ends came to 18 bases. CDR3 length: 14 residues. Germline CDR1 MRHNA, CDR2 SNTAGT. The CDR3 sequence is CARPTGGDRETQYF. As DNA, the CDR3 is TGTGCCAGGCCGACTGGCGGGGACCGAGAGACCCAGTACTTC.

The rearrangement uses TRBV28 and TRBJ1-2; tentatively, D is TRBD1 (6 bases). V was trimmed by 7 bases and J by 8 bases, leaving 20 bases between them. Germline V gene lookup returns CDR1 MDHEN and CDR2 SYDVKM. CDR3 length: 14 amino acids. CDR3 region: CASTIPQGTGGYTF. DNA of the CDR3: TGTGCCAGCACCATACCTCAGGGGACGGGCGGCTACACCTTC.

The rearrangement links TRBV7-3 to TRBJ2-1; 13 nucleotides line up with TRBD2. Germline V CDR1 and CDR2: SGHTA, FQGTGA. Trimming cost V 3 bases and J 8 bases; bases outside gene matches: 4. This CDR3 has 15 residues. The CDR3 sequence: CASSFTGTSGDEQFF. CDR3 DNA: TGTGCCAGCAGCTTCACCGGGACTAGCGGGGATGAGCAGTTCTTC.

The genes are TRBV6-5 and TRBJ1-4; unclear D gene. Germline loops: CDR1 MNHEY, CDR2 SVGAGI. V was trimmed by 6 bases and J by 8 bases, leaving 13 bases between them. CDR3 size: 13 residues. CDR3 nucleotide sequence: TGTGCCAGCAGCCTTGACCGAGGGGAAAAACTGTTTTTT. Translated, it gives CASSLDRGEKLFF.

The chain couples TRBV30 to TRBJ2-5; 10 nucleotides agree with TRBD2. The CDR3 loop spans 16 amino acids. V trimming: 2 bases; J trimming: 5 bases; junction bases outside the gene matches: 11. CDR1 and CDR2 from the germline V gene are GTSNPN and SVGIG (reference sequence). Here the CDR3 DNA reads TGTGCCTGGAGTCCCAAGGGACTAGCGCGGGGGGAGACCCAGTACTTC. It is translated as CAWSPKGLARGETQYF.

The rearrangement joins TRBV5-1 to TRBJ2-5; 12 bases line up with TRBD1. V dropped 4 bases and J dropped 5; count of bases not matched to a gene: 3. The CDR3 has 14 amino acids. Germline V gene data show CDR1 as SGHRS and CDR2 as YFSETQ. The chain's CDR3 is CASSGDRGPETQYF. In DNA, the CDR3 is TGCGCCAGCAGCGGGGACAGGGGGCCGGAGACCCAGTACTTC.

V usage is TRBV29-1 and J usage is TRBJ2-7; TRBD1 matches at 12 bases. CDR3 size: 15 residues. Germline CDR1 reads SQVTM; CDR2 reads ANQGSEA. The V and J ends lost 4 bases and 5 bases, in that order; junction bases with no gene match: 9. DNA of the CDR3: TGCAGCGTTGTCGTCCTTGGGACAGGGGGCGACGAGCAGTACTTC. Translating gives CSVVVLGTGGDEQYF.

The chain uses TRBV10-3 and TRBJ2-7, with 7 nucleotides matching TRBD1. Germline V gene sequence: CDR1 ENHRY, CDR2 SYGVKD. With V trimmed by 4 bases and J by 3 bases, 6 bases remained unmatched. This CDR3 is 14 amino acids long. The CDR3 DNA is TGTGCCATCAGTGGGGACAGCCTCCTCTACGAGCAGTACTTC. Its translation is CAISGDSLLYEQYF.